This is a list of T cell receptor beta chains from one sample in a study of identical twins. TCRdb independently ran MiXCR on the 5' RACE reads; one entry per CDR3 protein. Altogether about 220,000 distinct CDR3 sequences are present, around 8% being singletons, with the ten largest covering less than 2.5%. The sample was also reused in another study, on yellow fever vaccine responses in identical twins.

Sequencing used memory (CD45RO+) T cells sorted from blood. These receptors all come from a woman under 30 in good health. Both conserved end residues are part of each CDR3. The D gene is left open where the match is weak. Clone size appears in some rows only: once, few, many, or a class for an expanded clone.

>TRBV29-1|many|TRBJ2-3|11|.
CSVLNGMSQYF
TGCAGCGTTTTGAACGGCATGTCGCAGTATTTT
>TRBV7-9|many|TRBJ2-7|15|.
CASSLVGQTTYEQYF
TGTGCCAGCAGCTTAGTTGGACAGACGACTTACGAGCAGTACTTC
>TRBV5-1|many|TRBJ2-2|16|TRBD2
CASRKGLAGNTGELFF
TGCGCCAGCAGAAAAGGACTAGCGGGAAACACCGGGGAGCTGTTTTTT
>TRBV20-1|many|TRBJ2-1|14|.
CSARDPRRSNEQFF
TGCAGTGCTAGAGATCCTCGGAGATCGAATGAGCAGTTCTTC
>TRBV6-1|few|TRBJ2-7|15|TRBD1
CASSEGAGGYYEQYF
TGTGCCAGCAGTGAAGGGGCAGGGGGCTACTACGAGCAGTACTTC
>TRBV7-9|many|TRBJ2-7|17|.
CASSLANSGVSSYEQYF
TGTGCCAGCAGCCTCGCGAACTCAGGGGTGAGCTCCTACGAGCAGTACTTC
>TRBV7-9|many|TRBJ2-3|8|.
CASPPWDF
TGTGCCAGCCCGCCCTGGGATTTT
>TRBV20-1|many|TRBJ2-5|12|.
CSAIHGSETQYF
TGCAGTGCTATTCACGGGTCAGAGACCCAGTACTTC
>TRBV11-1|.|TRBJ1-1|14|.
CASSPQGVRTEAFF
TGTGCCAGCAGCCCTCAGGGCGTAAGGACTGAAGCTTTCTTT
>TRBV6-2/TRBV6-3|many|TRBJ2-7|15|.
CASSHLPWDSYEQYF
TGTGCCAGCAGTCACCTTCCCTGGGACTCCTACGAGCAGTACTTC
>TRBV24-1|few|TRBJ1-5|14|TRBD1
CATSGTGESQPQHF
TGTGCCACCAGCGGGACAGGGGAGAGCCAGCCCCAGCATTTT
>TRBV28|many|TRBJ1-1|14|.
CASSLGSVGTEAFF
TGTGCCAGCAGTTTAGGCAGTGTGGGCACTGAAGCTTTCTTT
>TRBV6-5|few|TRBJ1-4|15|TRBD1
CASSSETGWGEKLFF
TGTGCCAGCAGTTCAGAGACAGGGTGGGGTGAAAAACTGTTTTTT
>TRBV6-5|few|TRBJ1-6|15|TRBD1
CASSYLDRANSPLHF
TGTGCCAGCAGTTACTTGGACAGGGCTAATTCACCCCTCCACTTT
>TRBV6-5|.|TRBJ2-7|16|TRBD2
CASSYSWTSGAFEQYF
TGTGCCAGCAGTTACTCCTGGACTAGCGGGGCTTTCGAGCAGTACTTC
>TRBV4-2|many|TRBJ2-3|15|.
CASSQDEGGSDTQYF
TGTGCCAGCAGCCAAGATGAGGGGGGCTCAGATACGCAGTATTTT
>TRBV15|many|TRBJ2-3|14|.
CATSRDGSTDTQYF
TGTGCCACCAGCAGAGACGGCAGCACAGATACGCAGTATTTT
>TRBV19|few|TRBJ2-1|14|.
CASRASSITREQFF
TGTGCCAGTAGGGCTAGCTCCATTACAAGGGAGCAGTTCTTC
>TRBV7-2|few|TRBJ2-1|14|TRBD2
CASSPMRGAHEQFF
TGTGCCAGCAGCCCCATGCGGGGGGCGCATGAGCAGTTCTTC
>TRBV5-1|few|TRBJ2-3|13|.
CASSSGDRDTQYF
TGCGCCAGCAGCTCAGGGGATAGAGATACGCAGTATTTT
>TRBV11-2|.|TRBJ2-2|19|TRBD2
CASSSSRSPAGDDPGELFF
TGTGCCAGCAGCTCTTCCAGGTCCCCGGCGGGAGATGACCCCGGGGAGCTGTTTTTT
>TRBV20-1|many|TRBJ2-3|18|.
CSAGPLALGPGATDTQYF
TGCAGTGCTGGCCCTCTAGCTCTAGGGCCGGGGGCGACAGATACGCAGTATTTT
>TRBV11-2|few|TRBJ2-3|18|.
CASSLRIGQGTLGDTQYF
TGTGCCAGCAGCTTAAGAATAGGGCAGGGGACGCTCGGCGATACGCAGTATTTT
>TRBV5-6|few|TRBJ1-4|13|.
CASSGGRGEKLFF
TGTGCCAGCAGCGGAGGGCGGGGTGAAAAACTGTTTTTT
>TRBV12-3/TRBV12-4|many|TRBJ1-1|14|.
CASRPTPGMVEAFF
TGTGCCAGCAGACCGACACCGGGGATGGTTGAAGCTTTCTTT
>TRBV4-3|few|TRBJ2-2|19|TRBD2
CASSRRSGTSGRGTGELFF
TGCGCCAGCAGCCGTCGATCCGGGACTAGCGGGAGAGGGACCGGGGAGCTGTTTTTT
>TRBV15|many|TRBJ2-4|12|.
CATTGSKNIQYF
TGTGCCACTACGGGATCCAAAAACATTCAGTACTTC
>TRBV3-1|.|TRBJ1-5|13|.
CASSLGGRNQQHF
TGTGCCAGCAGCCTCGGTGGGCGCAATCAGCAGCATTTT
>TRBV4-1|few|TRBJ2-7|15|TRBD2
CASSPGTSGLYEQYF
TGCGCCAGCAGCCCAGGGACTAGCGGGCTATACGAGCAGTACTTC
>TRBV2|.|TRBJ1-5|15|TRBD1
CASSPGTGNNQPQHF
TGTGCCAGCAGTCCCGGGACAGGGAACAATCAGCCCCAGCATTTT
>TRBV6-2/TRBV6-3|.|TRBJ2-5|13|.
CASSYRVTETQYF
TGTGCCAGCAGTTACAGGGTAACGGAGACCCAGTACTTC
>TRBV28|few|TRBJ2-7|15|.
CASSLSVRVGYEQYF
TGTGCCAGCAGTTTGTCCGTCAGGGTTGGCTACGAGCAGTACTTC
>TRBV20-1|many|TRBJ1-1|14|.
CSARERRLKDEAFF
TGCAGTGCTAGAGAGCGGCGGCTTAAGGATGAAGCTTTCTTT
>TRBV3-1|.|TRBJ1-3|14|TRBD1
CASSQRQGEGTIYF
TGTGCCAGCAGCCAACGGCAGGGGGAAGGAACCATATATTTT
>TRBV14|.|TRBJ1-1|14|TRBD1
CASSQFQGVTEAFF
TGTGCCAGCAGCCAATTTCAGGGGGTCACTGAAGCTTTCTTT
>TRBV29-1|many|TRBJ2-5|13|TRBD1
CSVDSDRGETQYF
TGCAGCGTCGACTCTGACAGGGGAGAGACCCAGTACTTC
>TRBV29-1|.|TRBJ1-2|14|.
CNVGKTETNYGYTF
TGCAACGTTGGAAAGACAGAGACTAACTATGGCTACACCTTC
>TRBV6-6|.|TRBJ1-1|12|.
CASRGQNTEAFF
TGTGCCAGCAGGGGACAGAACACTGAAGCTTTCTTT
>TRBV27|many|TRBJ2-3|15|TRBD1
CASNPGGSRTDTQYF
TGTGCCAGCAACCCAGGGGGCTCTCGCACAGATACGCAGTATTTT
>TRBV9|.|TRBJ2-7|18|.
CASSVASWGSGAPYEQYF
TGTGCCAGCAGCGTAGCTTCTTGGGGTAGCGGTGCCCCCTACGAGCAGTACTTC
>TRBV6-5|many|TRBJ2-7|15|TRBD2
CASSYGSGRTYEQYF
TGTGCCAGCAGTTACGGTAGCGGGAGGACCTACGAGCAGTACTTC
>TRBV20-1|many|TRBJ2-3|14|.
CSAQQTFSTDTQYF
TGCAGTGCCCAGCAGACATTTAGCACAGATACGCAGTATTTT
>TRBV29-1|few|TRBJ2-4|15|.
CSVEATSVAKNIQYF
TGCAGCGTTGAGGCCACTTCTGTAGCCAAAAACATTCAGTACTTC
>TRBV4-2|.|TRBJ2-2|18|.
CASSQVTSGVSNTGELFF
TGTGCCAGCAGCCAAGTCACGTCGGGAGTTTCGAACACCGGGGAGCTGTTTTTT
>TRBV6-1|.|TRBJ2-5|14|TRBD1
CASLITGGVETQYF
TGTGCCAGTTTAATCACAGGGGGCGTGGAGACCCAGTACTTC
>TRBV12-3/TRBV12-4|.|TRBJ2-7|13|.
CASRQGGGYEQYF
TGTGCCAGCAGACAGGGAGGGGGTTACGAGCAGTACTTC
>TRBV12-3/TRBV12-4|many|TRBJ1-1|13|TRBD1
CASSIPDRGEAFF
TGTGCCAGCAGTATTCCGGACAGGGGTGAAGCTTTCTTT
>TRBV12-3/TRBV12-4|many|TRBJ2-1|14|TRBD1
CASRGQLLFNEQFF
TGTGCCAGCAGGGGACAGCTTCTTTTCAATGAGCAGTTCTTC
>TRBV5-1|few|TRBJ1-4|14|.
CASSLGAGDEKLFF
TGCGCCAGCAGCTTGGGGGCAGGGGACGAAAAACTGTTTTTT
>TRBV23-1|.|TRBJ2-5|14|.
CASRLSGLKETQYF
TGCGCCAGCAGACTATCAGGGTTGAAAGAGACCCAGTACTTC
>TRBV5-1|many|TRBJ2-7|14|TRBD1
CASSRDRGRNEQYF
TGCGCCAGCAGCCGGGACAGGGGAAGGAACGAGCAGTACTTC
>TRBV29-1|.|TRBJ2-1|15|TRBD2
CSVGSGREEGDEQFF
TGCAGCGTTGGATCCGGGCGGGAGGAGGGCGATGAGCAGTTCTTC
>TRBV15|many|TRBJ1-4|16|.
CATSGFGQTTNEKLFF
TGTGCCACCAGCGGCTTCGGACAGACAACTAATGAAAAACTGTTTTTT
>TRBV20-1|few|TRBJ2-6|13|.
CSAPQTGANVLTF
TGCAGTGCCCCCCAGACTGGGGCCAACGTCCTGACTTTC